This entry concerns a single T cell receptor (beta chain). Its antigen is undetermined. This record comes from a study of T cells in Graves' hyperthyroidism and ophthalmopathy. Study-wide findings and caveats: A model of 13 V-J features distinguished ophthalmopathy from stable hyperthyroidism.

Using 9.5 to 10 ml of fresh peripheral blood, PBMCs were prepared. Germline trimming cut 5 bases from V and 13 bases from J; bases unmatched to any gene: 7. The CDR3 has 11 amino acids. It was RNA transcripts that yielded the amplified TCR beta CDR3 regions. HTBI primers were the set used in a first-round RT-PCR of the TCR CDR3. MiXCR, applied by TCRdb to the multiplex PCR reads, yields one record per CDR3 protein. This sample yields nearly 750,000 distinct CDR3 sequences, of which roughly 32% are seen a single time; less than 40% belongs to the top ten. The sequencing input was blood. The sequence was collected from a woman between 40 and 50 years old with Graves' hyperthyroidism. The chain employs TRBV7-1 and TRBJ1-1, with 7 nucleotides matching TRBD1. TRBV7-1 is labeled an ORF, and its function is uncertain. CDR3 in DNA: TGTGCCAGCAGCGCAGGGGGAATCGGTTTCTTT. Its protein product is CASSAGGIGFF.